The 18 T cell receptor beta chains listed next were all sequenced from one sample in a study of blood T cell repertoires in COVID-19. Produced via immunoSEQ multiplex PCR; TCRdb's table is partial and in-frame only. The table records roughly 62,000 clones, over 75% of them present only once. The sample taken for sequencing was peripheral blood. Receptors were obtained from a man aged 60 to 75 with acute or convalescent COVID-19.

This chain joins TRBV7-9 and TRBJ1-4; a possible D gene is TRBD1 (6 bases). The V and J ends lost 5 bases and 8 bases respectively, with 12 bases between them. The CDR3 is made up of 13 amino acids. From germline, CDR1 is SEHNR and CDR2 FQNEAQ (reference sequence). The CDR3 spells CASSIQQGEKLFF. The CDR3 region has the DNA TGTGCCAGCAGCATCCAACAGGGAGAAAAACTGTTTTTT. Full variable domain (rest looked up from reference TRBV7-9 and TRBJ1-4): DTGVSQNPRHKITKRGQNVTFRCDPISEHNRLYWYRQTLGQGPEFLTYFQNEAQLEKSRLLSDRFSAERPKGSFSTLEIQRTEQGDSAMYLCASSIQQGEKLFFGSGTQLSVL.

Written as DNA, the CDR3 is TGCGCCAGCAGCCTAGGGGGGGGCAGTAAACAGACCCAGTACTTC. It specifies CASSLGGGSKQTQYF. The chain couples TRBV5-1 to TRBJ2-5; a possible D gene is TRBD2 (7 bases). The CDR3 spans 15 residues. Between the trimmed V and J ends, which lost 4 bases and 6 bases, there was a span of 19 bases. Germline V gives CDR1 SGHRS, CDR2 YFSETQ.

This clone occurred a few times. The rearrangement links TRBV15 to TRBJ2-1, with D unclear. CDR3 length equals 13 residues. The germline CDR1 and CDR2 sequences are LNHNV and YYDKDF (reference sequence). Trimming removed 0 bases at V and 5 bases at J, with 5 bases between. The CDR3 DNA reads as TGTGCCACCAGCAGAGATCGTCACAATGAGCAGTTCTTC. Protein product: CATSRDRHNEQFF.

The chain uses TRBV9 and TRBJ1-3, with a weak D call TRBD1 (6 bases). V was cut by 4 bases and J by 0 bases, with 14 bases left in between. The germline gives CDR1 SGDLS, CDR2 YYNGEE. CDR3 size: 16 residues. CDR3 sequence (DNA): TGTGCCAGCAGCTTACAGACAGGAAGCTCTGGAAACACCATATATTTT. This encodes CASSLQTGSSGNTIYF.

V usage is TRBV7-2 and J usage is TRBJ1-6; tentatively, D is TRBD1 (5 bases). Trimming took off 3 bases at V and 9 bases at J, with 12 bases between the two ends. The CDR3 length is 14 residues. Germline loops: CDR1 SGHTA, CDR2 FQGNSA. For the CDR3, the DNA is TGTGCCAGCAGCTTTGGCGGGGACGGTTCACCCCTCCACTTT. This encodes CASSFGGDGSPLHF.

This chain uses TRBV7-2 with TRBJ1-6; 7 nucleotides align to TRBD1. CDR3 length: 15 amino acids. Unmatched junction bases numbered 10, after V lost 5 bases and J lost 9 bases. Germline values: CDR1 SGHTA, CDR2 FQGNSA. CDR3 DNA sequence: TGTGCCAGCAGCCTGAGACAGGGTCAGGGTTCACCCCTCCACTTT. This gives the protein CASSLRQGQGSPLHF.

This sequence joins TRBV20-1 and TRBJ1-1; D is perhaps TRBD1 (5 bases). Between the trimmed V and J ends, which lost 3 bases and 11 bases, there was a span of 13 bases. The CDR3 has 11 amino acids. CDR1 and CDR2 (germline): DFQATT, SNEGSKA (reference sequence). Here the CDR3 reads CSASQGTKAFF. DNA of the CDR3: TGCAGTGCTAGCCAGGGTACTAAGGCTTTCTTT.

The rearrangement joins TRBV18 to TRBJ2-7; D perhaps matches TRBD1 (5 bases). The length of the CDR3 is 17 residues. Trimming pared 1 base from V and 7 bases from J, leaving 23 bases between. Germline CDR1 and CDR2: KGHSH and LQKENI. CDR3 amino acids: CASSPRPPGSGMGEQYF. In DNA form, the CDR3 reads TGTGCCAGCTCACCACGTCCCCCAGGGTCCGGAATGGGTGAGCAGTACTTC.

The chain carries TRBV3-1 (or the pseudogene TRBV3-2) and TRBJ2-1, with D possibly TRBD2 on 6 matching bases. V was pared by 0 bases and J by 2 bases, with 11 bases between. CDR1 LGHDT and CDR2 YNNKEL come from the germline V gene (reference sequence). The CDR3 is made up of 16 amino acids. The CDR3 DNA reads TGTGCCAGCAGCCAAGATCCGCTAGCGCCCTACAATGAGCAGTTCTTC. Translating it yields CASSQDPLAPYNEQFF.

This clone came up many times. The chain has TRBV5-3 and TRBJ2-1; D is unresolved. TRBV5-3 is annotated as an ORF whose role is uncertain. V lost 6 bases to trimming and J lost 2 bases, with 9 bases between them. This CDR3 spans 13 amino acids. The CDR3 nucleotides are TGTGCCAGAAATAAGGAGACCTACAATGAGCAGTTCTTC. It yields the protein CARNKETYNEQFF.

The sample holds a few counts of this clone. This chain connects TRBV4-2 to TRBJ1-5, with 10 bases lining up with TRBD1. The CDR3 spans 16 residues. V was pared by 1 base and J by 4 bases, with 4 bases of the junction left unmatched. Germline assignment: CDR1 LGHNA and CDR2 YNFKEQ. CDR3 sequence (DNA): TGTGCCAGCAGCCAAGTGGGGGGACAGGGGAATCAGCCCCAGCATTTT. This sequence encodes CASSQVGGQGNQPQHF.

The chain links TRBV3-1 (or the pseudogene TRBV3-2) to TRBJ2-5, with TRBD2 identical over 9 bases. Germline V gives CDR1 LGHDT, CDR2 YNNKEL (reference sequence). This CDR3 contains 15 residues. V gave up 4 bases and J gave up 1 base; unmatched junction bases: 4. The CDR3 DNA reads TGTGCCAGCAGCCTAGCGACTAGCGGCCAAGAGACCCAGTACTTC. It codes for CASSLATSGQETQYF.

As DNA, the CDR3 is TGTGCCAGCAGTTACGGGTTCAGGGGGAACACCGGGGAGCTGTTTTTT. Residues: CASSYGFRGNTGELFF. V usage is TRBV6-5 and J usage is TRBJ2-2; a weak D match, TRBD1 (6 bases). The CDR3 runs to 16 residues. V gave up 2 bases and J gave up 1 base, with 11 bases separating them. CDR1 is MNHEY and CDR2 is SVGAGI in the germline V gene.

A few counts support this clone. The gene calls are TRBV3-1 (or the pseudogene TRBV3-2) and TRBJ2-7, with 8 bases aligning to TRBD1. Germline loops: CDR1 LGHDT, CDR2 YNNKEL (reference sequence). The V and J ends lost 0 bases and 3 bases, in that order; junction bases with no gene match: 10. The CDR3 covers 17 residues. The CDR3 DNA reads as TGTGCCAGCAGCCAAGAGGCTGAAGGACAGGGTGGCTACGAGCAGTACTTC. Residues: CASSQEAEGQGGYEQYF.

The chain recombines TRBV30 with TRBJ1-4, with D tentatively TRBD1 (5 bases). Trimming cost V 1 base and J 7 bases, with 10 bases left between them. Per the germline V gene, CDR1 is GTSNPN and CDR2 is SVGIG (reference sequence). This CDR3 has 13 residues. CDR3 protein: CAWSGGSAEKLFF. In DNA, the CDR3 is TGTGCCTGGAGTGGGGGCAGCGCTGAAAAACTGTTTTTT.

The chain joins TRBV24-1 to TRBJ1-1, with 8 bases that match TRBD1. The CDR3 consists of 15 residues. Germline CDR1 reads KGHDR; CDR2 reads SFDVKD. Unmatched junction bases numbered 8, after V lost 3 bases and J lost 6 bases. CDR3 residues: CATSDPRTGTAEAFF. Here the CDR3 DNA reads TGTGCCACCAGTGATCCCCGGACAGGGACGGCTGAAGCTTTCTTT.

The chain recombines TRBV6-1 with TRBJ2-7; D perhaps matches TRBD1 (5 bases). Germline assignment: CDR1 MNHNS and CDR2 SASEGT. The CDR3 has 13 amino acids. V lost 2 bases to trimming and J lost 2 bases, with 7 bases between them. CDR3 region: CASSESGTYEQYF. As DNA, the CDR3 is TGTGCCAGCAGTGAATCAGGGACCTACGAGCAGTACTTC.

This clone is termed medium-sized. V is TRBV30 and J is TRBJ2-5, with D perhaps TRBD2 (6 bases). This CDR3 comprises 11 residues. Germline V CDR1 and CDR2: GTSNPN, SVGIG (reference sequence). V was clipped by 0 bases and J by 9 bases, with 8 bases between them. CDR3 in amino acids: CAWSVRGSQYF. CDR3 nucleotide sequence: TGTGCCTGGAGTGTACGGGGGTCCCAGTACTTC.